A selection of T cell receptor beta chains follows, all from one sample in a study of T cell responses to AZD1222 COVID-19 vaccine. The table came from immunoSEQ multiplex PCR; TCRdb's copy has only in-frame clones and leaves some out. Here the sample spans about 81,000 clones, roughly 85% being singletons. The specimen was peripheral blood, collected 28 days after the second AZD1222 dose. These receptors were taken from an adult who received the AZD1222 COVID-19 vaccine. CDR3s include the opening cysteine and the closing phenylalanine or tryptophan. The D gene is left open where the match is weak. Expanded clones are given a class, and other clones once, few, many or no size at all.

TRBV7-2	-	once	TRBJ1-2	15	TGTGCCAGCAGCGTCTCCGGGACACCTAACTATGGCTACACCTTC	CASSVSGTPNYGYTF
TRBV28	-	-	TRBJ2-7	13	TGTGCCAGCAGTTTGTCCGTTAACTACGAGCAGTACTTC	CASSLSVNYEQYF
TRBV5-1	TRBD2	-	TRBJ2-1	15	TGCGCCAGCAGCTTCAAACTAGCGGGGGCCGATGAGCAGTTCTTC	CASSFKLAGADEQFF
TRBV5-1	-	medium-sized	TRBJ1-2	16	TGCGCCAGCAGCTTAGATACAGGGAACTTTAACTATGGCTACACCTTC	CASSLDTGNFNYGYTF
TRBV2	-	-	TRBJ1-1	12	TGTGCCAGCAGTGAGAGGGGGACTGAAGCTTTCTTT	CASSERGTEAFF
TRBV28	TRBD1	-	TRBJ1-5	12	TGTGCCGCGACCCAGGGGGGTCAGCCCCAGCATTTT	CAATQGGQPQHF
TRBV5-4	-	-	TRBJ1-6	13	TGTGCCAGCAGCTTAGTAAGTGGTTCACCCCTCCACTTT	CASSLVSGSPLHF
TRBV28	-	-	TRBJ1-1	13	TGTGCCAGCAGTTTTCAAGTGAACACTGAAGCTTTCTTT	CASSFQVNTEAFF
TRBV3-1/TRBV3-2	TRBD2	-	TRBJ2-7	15	TGTGCCAGCAGCCAAGGACTAGCGGGGAATGTGGAGCAGTACTTC	CASSQGLAGNVEQYF
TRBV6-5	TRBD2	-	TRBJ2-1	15	TGTGCCAGCAGTTACCGGACTAGCGGGAGCAATGAGCAGTTCTTC	CASSYRTSGSNEQFF
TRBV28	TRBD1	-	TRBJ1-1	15	TGTGCCAGCAGTCAGGGACAGGAAATGAACACTGAAGCTTTCTTT	CASSQGQEMNTEAFF
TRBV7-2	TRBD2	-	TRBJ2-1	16	TGTGCCAGCAGCCCTAGGTTGGGACTAGCGCACAATGAGCAGTTCTTC	CASSPRLGLAHNEQFF
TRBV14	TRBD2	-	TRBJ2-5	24	TGTGCCAGCAGCCAAGTAAGTTTTTGTAGACTAGCGGGAGATCGTTCAGCCTCGGAAGAGACCCAGTACTTC	CASSQVSFCRLAGDRSASEETQYF
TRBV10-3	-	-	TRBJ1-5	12	TGTGCCATCAGTGGAGGCAATCAGCCCCAGCATTTT	CAISGGNQPQHF
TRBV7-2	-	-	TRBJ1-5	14	TGTGCCAGCAGCTTAAGGACTGCATACCAGCCCCAGCATTTT	CASSLRTAYQPQHF
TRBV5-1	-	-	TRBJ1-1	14	TGCGCCAGCAGCTTCGGGACATCGAGGAATGAAGCTTTCTTT	CASSFGTSRNEAFF
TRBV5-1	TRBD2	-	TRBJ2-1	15	TGCGCCAGCAGCTTGGCTAGCGGAGAATACAATGAGCAGTTCTTC	CASSLASGEYNEQFF
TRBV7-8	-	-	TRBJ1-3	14	TGTGCCAGCAGCTCCCGACGCTCTGGAAACACCATATATTTT	CASSSRRSGNTIYF
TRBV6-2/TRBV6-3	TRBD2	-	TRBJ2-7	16	TGTGCCAGCAGTTACTTGGGACTAGCGGTACCCTACGAGCAGTACTTC	CASSYLGLAVPYEQYF
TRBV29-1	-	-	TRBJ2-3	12	TGCAGCGCCGACCTCGCCAGGGATACGCAGTATTTT	CSADLARDTQYF
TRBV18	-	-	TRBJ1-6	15	TGTGCCAGCTCACTTCAGGGGTTCTTCAATTCACCCCTCCACTTT	CASSLQGFFNSPLHF
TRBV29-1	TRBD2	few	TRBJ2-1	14	TGCAGCGTTTTCGGGACTAGCCAAGACAATGAGCAGTTCTTC	CSVFGTSQDNEQFF